This entry lists 8 T cell receptor beta chains sequenced from one sample in a study of shared clonotypes between healthy human individuals. CD45RO-negative CD8 cells positively selected for CCR7 made up the naive population, which excluded terminally differentiated effector memory CD45RA+ cells. Using immunoSEQ multiplex PCR, the repertoire was profiled, and TCRdb retains in-frame clones only, with some absent. The repertoire holds about 1,800,000 clones, with about 95% as singletons. Sequenced material: naive CD8+ T cells sorted from blood. The source is a man younger than 30 in good health.

The chain links TRBV7-6 to TRBJ2-2; D tentatively fits TRBD1 or TRBD2 (5 bases each). Germline CDR1 SGHVS, CDR2 FNYEAQ. The CDR3 has 18 amino acids. Trimming stripped 5 bases from V and 0 bases from J, with 19 bases between. CDR3 DNA sequence: TGTGCCAGCAGCCCGGACGGGGCCCCCTACGCGAACACCGGGGAGCTGTTTTTT. As protein: CASSPDGAPYANTGELFF.

This clone was counted a few times. As DNA, the CDR3 is TGTGCCAGCAGTGTGGCGAGCCTGGATGGCTACACCTTC. It specifies CASSVASLDGYTF. V gene TRBV2 combines with J gene TRBJ1-2; D remains unclear. Between the trimmed V and J ends, which lost 4 bases and 6 bases, there was a span of 12 bases. Germline lookup yields CDR1 SNHLY and CDR2 FYNNEI. The CDR3 is 13 amino acids.

The sample holds one count of this clone. The chain employs TRBV6-5 and TRBJ2-7; TRBD1 matches at 11 bases. After removal of 4 bases from V and 4 bases from J, the junction contained 3 bases not matched to a gene. There are 14 residues in the CDR3. Per germline, CDR1 MNHEY and CDR2 SVGAGI. As DNA, the CDR3 is TGTGCCAGCAGTTGGGACAGGGGGTATTACGAGCAGTACTTC. Its protein is CASSWDRGYYEQYF.

This sequence joins TRBV11-2 and TRBJ2-1; TRBD2 is a possible D gene (6 bases). Germline lookup yields CDR1 SGHAT and CDR2 FQNNGV. The V gene lost 4 bases and the J gene lost 0 bases, with 13 bases spanning the gap. There are 16 residues in the CDR3. As DNA, the CDR3 is TGTGCCAGCAGCTCCATAGCGGAGAGCTCCTACAATGAGCAGTTCTTC. Translated: CASSSIAESSYNEQFF.

This clone was detected only a few times. The chain carries TRBV6-5 and TRBJ2-5; 7 bases are shared with TRBD1. CDR3 length: 15 amino acids. Germline assignment: CDR1 MNHEY and CDR2 SVGAGI. V dropped 6 bases and J dropped 1; count of bases not matched to a gene: 8. The DNA of the CDR3 is TGTGCCAGCAGACGACGGGACAGCCTCCAAGAGACCCAGTACTTC. Translating it yields CASRRRDSLQETQYF.

This clone was seen just once. The gene calls are TRBV7-8 and TRBJ2-3, with 8 nucleotides matching TRBD2. Germline V gene data show CDR1 as SGHVS and CDR2 as FQNEAQ. The CDR3 loop spans 17 amino acids. V lost 7 bases and J lost 4; bases outside the gene matches: 16. CDR3 nucleotide sequence: TGTGCCAGCAACACCCTCTGGCGGGAGGAAATCGCAGATACGCAGTATTTT. Its translation: CASNTLWREEIADTQYF.

The rearrangement joins TRBV13 to TRBJ1-4, with D tentatively TRBD1 (5 bases). In germline, CDR1 is PRHDT, CDR2 FYEKMQ (reference sequence). V was trimmed by 1 base and J by 5 bases, leaving 17 bases between them. The CDR3 loop spans 17 amino acids. CDR3 in amino acids: CASSLVGQGVSNEKLFF. The CDR3 DNA sequence: TGTGCCAGCAGCTTAGTAGGGCAGGGCGTATCCAATGAAAAACTGTTTTTT.

This chain connects TRBV5-6 to TRBJ2-5, with D possibly being TRBD2 (6 bases). The V gene lost 3 bases and the J gene lost 7 bases, with 13 bases spanning the gap. CDR1 and CDR2 (germline): SGHDT, YYEEEE. The CDR3 consists of 13 residues. CDR3 sequence: CASSWGVGGTQYF. The CDR3, as DNA: TGTGCCAGCAGCTGGGGGGTAGGCGGGACCCAGTACTTC.